This T cell receptor (beta chain) came from a study of CD8 T cells in ankylosing spondylitis. MiXCR, run by TCRdb on the 5' RACE reads, gives a single entry per CDR3 protein. The repertoire holds over 700,000 distinct CDR3 sequences, with 19% as singletons. J lost 5 bases, V lost 1 base, and 18 bases had no gene match. The CDR3 spans 21 residues. With respect to this clonotype: Antigen: not known.

Notes on the study in general: Made up of fewer than 10 highly homologous variants, a TCR beta motif appeared characteristic of ankylosing spondylitis blood.

Sequenced sample: blood, either unsorted or a sorted T cell fraction (not recorded which). This clonotype was sampled from a male donor with ankylosing spondylitis. This chain connects TRBV12-3 or TRBV12-4 to TRBJ2-2; TRBD1 aligns across 11 bases. The CDR3 DNA sequence: TGTGCCAGCAGTTTAGGGGGACAGGGGGGGAAGTGGGAAACGACGACCGGGGAGCTGTTTTTT. Amino acids: CASSLGGQGGKWETTTGELFF.